This T cell receptor (beta chain) appears in the sequencing data of a study of T-cell reconstitution after alpha-beta-depleted transplantation in children. This clonotype was detected only a few times. The TCRbeta library was prepared with unique molecular identifiers. One entry per CDR3 protein, called by TCRdb with MiXCR from the PCR reads. The table lists 210,000 or so distinct CDR3 sequences, approximately 10% of them singletons. The length of the CDR3 is 13 residues. Germline assignment: CDR1 SQVTM and CDR2 ANQGSEA. The V gene lost 0 bases and the J gene lost 1 base, with 7 bases spanning the gap.

The sequencing here drew on PBMCs from the stem cell graft donor, taken from the stem cell graft. The TCR was taken from a human donor who donated a stem cell graft to a child with acute lymphoblastic leukemia. The chain couples TRBV29-1 to TRBJ2-7, with a tentative D call TRBD1 (5 bases). CDR3 loop: CSVEEQDSYEQYF. The DNA for the CDR3 is TGCAGCGTTGAAGAACAGGATTCCTACGAGCAGTACTTC.